This is a list of T cell receptor beta chains from one sample in a study of CD8+CD57+ T cells in acquired aplastic anemia. TCRdb re-called the reads through MiXCR, storing one row per CDR3 protein. The table shows around 400,000 distinct CDR3 sequences, with roughly 68% occurring only once. The sample was sorted CD4+, CD8+, or CD8+CD57+ T cells (not recorded which) from PBMCs. These receptors were taken from a human donor in good health, serving as a control. The CDR3 runs from the conserved cysteine through the conserved F or W. A D gene is named only where the DNA matches it firmly. Some rows mark clone size as missing; the rest say once, few, many or name a class of expanded clone.

v_gene	d_gene	abundance	j_gene	CDR3aa	CDR3nt
TRBV5-1	-	once	TRBJ2-5	CASSLGGGRRQETQYF	TGCGCCAGCAGCTTGGGAGGGGGGAGGCGACAAGAGACCCAGTACTTC
TRBV9	-	-	TRBJ1-5	CASSLTSKATHF	TGTGCCAGCAGCCTGACTAGTAAAGCCACGCATTTC
TRBV10-3	-	many	TRBJ1-2	CAISFGTTVGNIDYTF	TGTGCCATCAGTTTTGGGACGACAGTGGGCAATATAGACTACACCTTC
TRBV6-1	-	-	TRBJ2-5	CASTSQETQYF	TGTGCCAGCACCTCCCAAGAGACCCAGTACTTC
TRBV12-3/TRBV12-4	-	-	TRBJ1-1	CASSASRGHTEAFF	TGTGCCAGCAGTGCATCCAGGGGACACACTGAAGCTTTCTTT
TRBV20-1	-	-	TRBJ1-2	CSARAPGNTVNGYTF	TGCAGTGCTAGAGCCCCCGGGAACACTGTCAATGGCTACACCTTC
TRBV19	-	-	TRBJ2-3	CASSISAGLTDTQYF	TGTGCCAGTAGTATATCGGCGGGGCTCACAGATACGCAGTATTTT
TRBV12-3/TRBV12-4	-	-	TRBJ2-2	CASSVGAYGELFF	TGTGCCAGCAGTGTGGGGGCGTACGGGGAGCTGTTTTTT
TRBV7-8	-	-	TRBJ1-6	CASSLRDGGYADTHF	TGTGCCAGCAGCTTAAGAGACGGGGGGTACGCAGATACGCACTTT
TRBV29-1	TRBD1	medium-sized	TRBJ1-4	CSVGGTEGTNEKLFF	TGCAGCGTTGGAGGGACAGAGGGAACTAATGAAAAACTGTTTTTT
TRBV12-5	-	few	TRBJ1-2	CASGRGNYGYTF	TGTGCCAGTGGTCGGGGCAACTATGGCTACACCTTC
TRBV20-1	TRBD2	-	TRBJ2-7	CNADSGGSSYEQYF	TGCAATGCTGATAGCGGGGGGTCCTCCTACGAGCAGTACTTC
TRBV10-2	TRBD1	few	TRBJ1-5	CASRPDRGGNQPQHF	TGCGCCAGCAGACCCGACAGGGGAGGCAATCAGCCCCAGCATTTT
TRBV5-1	TRBD1	many	TRBJ1-4	CASSPGDRWDEKLFF	TGCGCCAGCAGCCCGGGGGACAGATGGGATGAAAAACTGTTTTTT
TRBV10-3	-	few	TRBJ1-5	CAISESDGGQPQHF	TGTGCCATCAGTGAGAGCGACGGGGGGCAGCCCCAGCATTTT
TRBV7-2	TRBD1	-	TRBJ1-2	CAICPRGTTNYRYTF	TGTGCCATCTGCCCCAGGGGGACAACTAACTATCGCTACACCTTC
TRBV7-2	-	-	TRBJ1-5	CASSLVPGFNQPQHF	TGTGCCAGCAGCTTAGTCCCCGGGTTCAATCAGCCCCAGCATTTT
TRBV7-3	-	many	TRBJ1-6	CASSSGRDNSPLHF	TGTGCCAGCAGCTCAGGACGGGATAATTCACCCCTCCACTTT
TRBV5-6	-	-	TRBJ2-7	CASSQNRKQDYEQYF	TGCGCCAGCAGTCAAAACAGAAAACAGGACTATGAGCAGTACTTC
TRBV6-5	-	many	TRBJ2-3	CASSHIPMLGGITDTQYF	TGTGCCAGCAGTCATATCCCAATGTTGGGGGGTATCACAGATACGCAGTATTTT
TRBV7-2	TRBD2	many	TRBJ2-5	CASSLLPSGGPLSLETQYF	TGTGCCAGCAGCCTGTTACCTAGCGGGGGGCCCCTAAGTTTGGAGACCCAGTACTTC
TRBV12-3/TRBV12-4	TRBD2	once	TRBJ2-1	CASSISGGVNGQFF	TGTGCCAGCAGTATTAGCGGGGGGGTCAATGGGCAGTTCTTC
TRBV6-6	TRBD1	few	TRBJ1-1	CASKTTGGGNTEAFF	TGTGCCAGTAAGACCACAGGGGGCGGGAACACTGAAGCTTTCTTT
TRBV7-7	-	-	TRBJ2-2	CASSRKGLSTDTQLFF	TGTGCTAGCAGCCGAAAGGGACTGAGCACAGATACGCAGCTGTTTTTT
TRBV20-1	TRBD2	once	TRBJ2-1	CSAPWIGRSYNEQFF	TGCAGTGCTCCGTGGATCGGGAGGTCCTACAATGAGCAGTTCTTC
TRBV11-2	TRBD2	-	TRBJ2-7	CASSQLAETIDEQYF	TGTGCCAGCAGCCAACTAGCGGAGACTATCGACGAGCAGTACTTC
TRBV10-3	-	-	TRBJ2-5	CAISERTGETQYF	TGTGCCATCAGTGAAAGGACGGGAGAGACCCAGTACTTC
TRBV6-1	TRBD1	-	TRBJ2-7	CATPGTGTYEQYF	TGTGCCACTCCCGGGACAGGTACTTACGAGCAGTACTTC
TRBV19	TRBD1	many	TRBJ1-2	CASSIKTGGTNNYGYTF	TGTGCCAGTAGTATCAAGACAGGGGGAACCAATAACTATGGCTACACCTTC
TRBV11-2	-	-	TRBJ2-1	CASSWGPRNEQFF	TGTGCCAGCAGCTGGGGACCCCGCAATGAGCAGTTCTTC
TRBV11-2	-	few	TRBJ1-1	CASSLGLQGIWDTEAFF	TGTGCCAGCAGCCTGGGACTGCAGGGTATATGGGACACTGAAGCTTTCTTT
TRBV11-2	-	-	TRBJ2-7	CASSLPQGGEQYF	TGTGCCAGCAGCTTACCACAGGGGGGGGAGCAGTACTTC
TRBV4-1	-	-	TRBJ1-6	CASSQEPLTTGLGSPLHF	TGTGCCAGCAGCCAAGAACCCCTAACAACAGGGTTGGGTTCACCCCTCCACTTT
TRBV7-2	-	-	TRBJ1-4	CASSERGGAGNETLFF	TGTGCCAGCAGTGAACGAGGCGGAGCGGGTAATGAAACACTGTTTTTT
TRBV24-1	-	many	TRBJ2-3	CATSDSGVGTDTQYF	TGTGCCACCAGTGACTCTGGGGTTGGCACAGATACGCAGTATTTT
TRBV7-2	-	-	TRBJ1-1	CASSDYEVGDQPDFF	TGTGCCAGCAGCGACTATGAAGTCGGGGATCAGCCAGATTTCTTT
TRBV19	TRBD1	many	TRBJ2-5	CASSMGRGQYQETQYF	TGTGCCAGTAGTATGGGTAGGGGGCAGTACCAAGAGACCCAGTACTTC
TRBV7-6	TRBD1	-	TRBJ2-3	CASSSSGTGPVDTQYF	TGTGCCAGCAGCTCCTCCGGGACAGGGCCCGTGGATACGCAGTATTTT
TRBV5-8	-	-	TRBJ2-7	CASSSLTFSYEQYF	TGTGCCAGCAGCTCGCTGACATTCTCCTACGAGCAGTACTTC
TRBV7-3	-	-	TRBJ1-2	CASNEAGTTNTEAF	TGTGCCAGCAATGAGGCAGGGACCACTAACACTGAAGCCTTC
TRBV7-9	-	few	TRBJ2-7	CASRRGSSSSYEQYF	TGTGCCAGCAGGCGGGGATCTTCAAGCTCCTACGAGCAGTACTTC
TRBV10-3	TRBD1	-	TRBJ1-2	CAISDDRANYGYTF	TGTGCCATCAGCGATGACAGGGCCAACTATGGCTACACCTTC
TRBV6-5	-	many	TRBJ1-1	CASSSHGTKNTEAFF	TGTGCCAGCAGTTCGCACGGGACGAAGAACACTGAAGCTTTCTTT
TRBV20-1	-	once	TRBJ2-7	CSARGGSSLQYF	TGCAGTGCTAGAGGCGGCTCAAGCCTTCAGTACTTC
TRBV29-1	-	few	TRBJ1-1	CSGSPGGEGEAFF	TGCAGCGGATCCCCGGGGGGCGAGGGTGAAGCTTTCTTT
TRBV15	TRBD1	once	TRBJ1-1	CATSRGTGAQGEAFF	TGTGCCACCAGCAGAGGTACAGGGGCGCAAGGTGAAGCTTTCTTT
TRBV12-3/TRBV12-4	-	many	TRBJ1-1	CASSLGTENTEAFF	TGTGCCAGCAGTTTAGGGACAGAGAACACTGAAGCTTTCTTT
TRBV30	-	-	TRBJ2-5	CAWRTSLRETQYF	TGTGCCTGGAGAACCTCACTACGGGAGACCCAGTACTTC
TRBV27	TRBD1	-	TRBJ1-1	CASSASRDRRDKNTEAFF	TGTGCCAGCAGTGCGTCCCGGGACAGGAGGGATAAGAACACTGAAGCTTTCTTT
TRBV6-6	TRBD1	-	TRBJ1-1	CAIRDRTNTEAFF	TGTGCCATCAGGGACAGGACGAATACTGAAGCTTTCTTT
TRBV15	TRBD1	-	TRBJ1-4	CATSSGTGDNEKLFF	TGTGCCACCAGCAGTGGAACAGGGGATAATGAAAAACTGTTTTTT
TRBV11-2	-	-	TRBJ1-1	CASSPVPRAMNTEAFF	TGTGCCAGCAGCCCAGTCCCGAGGGCGATGAACACTGAAGCTTTCTTT
TRBV7-2	TRBD1	once	TRBJ1-6	CASSRGQGHNAPLHF	TGTGCCAGCAGTAGAGGACAGGGGCATAATGCTCCCCTCCACTTT
TRBV27	-	many	TRBJ1-5	CASSSNRVGQPQHF	TGTGCCAGCAGTTCAAACCGGGTTGGTCAGCCCCAGCATTTT